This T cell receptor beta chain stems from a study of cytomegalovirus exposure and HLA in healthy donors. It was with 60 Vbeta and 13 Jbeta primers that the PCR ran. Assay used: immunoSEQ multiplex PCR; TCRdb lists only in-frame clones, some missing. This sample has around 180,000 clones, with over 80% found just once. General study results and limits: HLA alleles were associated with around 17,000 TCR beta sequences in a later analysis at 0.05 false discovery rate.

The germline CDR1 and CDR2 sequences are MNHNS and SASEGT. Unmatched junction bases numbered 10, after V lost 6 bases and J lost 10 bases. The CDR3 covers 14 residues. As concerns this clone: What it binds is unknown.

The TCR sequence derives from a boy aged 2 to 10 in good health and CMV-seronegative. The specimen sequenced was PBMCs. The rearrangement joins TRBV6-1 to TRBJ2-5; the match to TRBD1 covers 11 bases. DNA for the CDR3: TGTGCCAGCAGGGAATGGGACAGGGGGATGGACCAGTACTTC. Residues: CASREWDRGMDQYF.